This TCR beta chain was recovered during a study of regulatory T cells in long-lasting Graves disease. Study-wide results and limits: Gene preferences differed: TRBV28, TRBJ1-2, TRBJ2-5 in persistent cases.

The CDR3 contains 12 residues. Per germline, CDR1 SNHLY and CDR2 FYNNEI. V was cut by 3 bases and J by 4 bases, with 6 bases left in between. This clonotype was counted many times. Its antigen is undetermined. As to time point: newly diagnosed GD, antithyroid drugs for less than 3 months. Researchers made the TCR library from RNA that was extracted from PBMCs. According to the study, TCR beta libraries were built with iRepertoire HTBI primers and CDR3-region Arm-PCR. MiXCR, run by TCRdb on the multiplex PCR reads, gives a single entry per CDR3 protein. The data show about 450,000 distinct CDR3 sequences, with around 13% seen just once and approximately 17% held by the top ten. A further study also used this sample, focusing on T cells in Graves' hyperthyroidism and ophthalmopathy.

J is TRBJ2-5 and V is TRBV2; D possibly corresponds to TRBD2 (5 bases). This clonotype was obtained from a woman in her forties or fifties with Graves disease. Sample: peripheral blood mononuclear cells (PBMCs), taken at new diagnosis, from a patient treated with antithyroid drugs. In DNA form, the CDR3 reads TGTGCCAGCAGTGATGAGGGAGAGACCCAGTACTTC. This sequence encodes CASSDEGETQYF.